The rows below give T cell receptor beta chains drawn from one sample of a study of shared clonotypes between healthy human individuals. Some clones are missing from TCRdb's copy, which holds only in-frame ones; the method was immunoSEQ multiplex PCR. The sample includes 1,400,000 or so clones, 97% to 99% of them seen just once. Source material: naive CD4+ T cells sorted from blood. The origin of the receptors is a man aged 25-45 years in good health. Both conserved end residues are part of each CDR3. D genes are given only for firm matches. Expanded clones get a size class; other rows say once, few or many, or leave the size out.

TRBV18	TRBJ2-1	TRBD1	once	CASSPLGFWTGGKYNEQFF	TGTGCCAGCTCACCACTAGGTTTTTGGACAGGGGGCAAGTACAATGAGCAGTTCTTC
TRBV5-1	TRBJ1-5	-	-	CASSLEGFNQPQHF	TGCGCCAGCAGCTTGGAGGGTTTCAATCAGCCCCAGCATTTT
TRBV18	TRBJ2-5	TRBD2	-	CASSQKPGLVGETQYF	TGTGCCAGCTCTCAAAAACCGGGACTAGTAGGAGAGACCCAGTACTTC
TRBV11-2	TRBJ2-5	-	-	CASSLGLIGRAETQYF	TGTGCCAGCAGCCTTGGGTTAATAGGCCGAGCAGAGACCCAGTACTTC
TRBV10-3	TRBJ1-5	-	once	CAISADTKVNQPQHF	TGTGCCATCAGTGCGGACACGAAAGTCAATCAGCCCCAGCATTTT
TRBV29-1	TRBJ2-7	-	-	CSLLAPGRSYEQYF	TGCAGCCTCCTTGCCCCGGGACGCTCCTACGAGCAGTACTTC
TRBV19	TRBJ1-1	TRBD1	once	CASSAGDRGVGEAFF	TGTGCCAGTAGTGCGGGGGACAGGGGGGTCGGTGAAGCTTTCTTT
TRBV5-1	TRBJ1-1	-	-	CASSTVTPNTEAFF	TGCGCCAGCAGCACCGTCACACCGAACACTGAAGCTTTCTTT
TRBV2	TRBJ2-1	-	-	CASSEALSANEQFF	TGTGCCAGCAGTGAAGCGCTGAGCGCCAATGAGCAGTTCTTC
TRBV5-4	TRBJ2-7	TRBD2	-	CASSSIAGNSSYEQYF	TGTGCCAGCAGCTCCATAGCGGGAAACAGCTCCTACGAGCAGTACTTC
TRBV9	TRBJ1-3	-	-	CASSVAPASALNGNTIYF	TGTGCCAGCAGCGTGGCCCCCGCCTCGGCTCTGAACGGAAACACCATATATTTT
TRBV29-1	TRBJ2-2	-	-	CSVQDFTGELFF	TGCAGCGTTCAGGACTTCACCGGGGAGCTGTTTTTT
TRBV27	TRBJ2-3	TRBD2	-	CASSLNSGRANTDTQYF	TGTGCCAGCAGTCTGAATAGCGGGAGGGCCAATACAGATACGCAGTATTTT
TRBV29-1	TRBJ1-2	-	-	CSVEVEGRYGYTF	TGCAGCGTTGAAGTGGAGGGCCGCTATGGCTACACCTTC
TRBV12-2	TRBJ2-7	-	-	CASRLGAGYPIYEQYF	TGTGCAAGTCGCCTTGGGGCTGGTTACCCCATATACGAGCAGTACTTC
TRBV28	TRBJ2-1	-	-	CASSSRGFDYNEQFF	TGTGCCAGCAGCTCACGGGGATTCGATTACAATGAGCAGTTCTTC
TRBV9	TRBJ2-2	TRBD1	-	CASSQTGVSTGELFF	TGTGCCAGCAGCCAGACAGGGGTTAGCACCGGGGAGCTGTTTTTT
TRBV5-1	TRBJ2-2	-	-	CASSLDTGNTGELFF	TGCGCCAGCAGCTTGGATACAGGGAACACCGGGGAGCTGTTTTTT
TRBV6-1	TRBJ2-2	TRBD2	-	CASRRAGGITGELFF	TGTGCCAGCAGGAGAGCGGGAGGGATTACCGGGGAGCTGTTTTTT
TRBV6-4	TRBJ2-2	-	-	CASSVTDGELFF	TGTGCCAGCAGTGTAACGGACGGGGAGCTGTTTTTT
TRBV5-4	TRBJ2-7	-	once	CASTRGGGEGGEQYF	TGTGCCAGCACAAGAGGCGGGGGAGAAGGGGGCGAGCAGTACTTC
TRBV29-1	TRBJ1-4	-	once	CSVEGGGGAISLGKLFF	TGCAGCGTTGAAGGAGGAGGAGGTGCGATTTCCTTAGGAAAACTGTTTTTT
TRBV7-8	TRBJ2-7	-	-	CASSRKDPFYEQYF	TGTGCCAGCAGCCGTAAGGACCCCTTCTACGAGCAGTACTTC
TRBV28	TRBJ1-5	-	-	CASSTVGAGVRAQHF	TGTGCCAGCAGTACGGTCGGGGCAGGGGTCAGGGCCCAGCATTTT
TRBV7-2	TRBJ2-1	-	-	CASSLGGPNNEQFF	TGTGCCAGCAGCTTAGGCGGACCGAACAATGAGCAGTTCTTC
TRBV5-1	TRBJ2-3	TRBD2	-	CASSSKAGGSDTQYF	TGCGCCAGCAGCTCTAAGGCGGGAGGCTCAGATACGCAGTATTTT
TRBV18	TRBJ1-3	-	-	CASNPTGGLLGNTIYF	TGTGCCAGCAACCCTACCGGGGGCCTCCTCGGAAACACCATATATTTT
TRBV7-2	TRBJ1-1	TRBD1	-	CASSPGGTAPLNTEAFF	TGTGCCAGCAGCCCCGGGGGGACAGCACCTTTGAACACTGAAGCTTTCTTT
TRBV6-1	TRBJ1-2	TRBD1	-	CASRRQGGGGYTF	TGTGCCAGCAGGAGACAGGGCGGTGGTGGCTACACCTTC
TRBV6-1	TRBJ1-2	-	-	CASLRHREFGFGYTF	TGTGCCAGCTTACGACACAGGGAGTTTGGGTTTGGCTACACCTTC
TRBV10-2	TRBJ2-1	-	-	CASSEMGSGNYNEQFF	TGCGCCAGCAGTGAGATGGGTAGCGGAAACTACAATGAGCAGTTCTTC
TRBV30	TRBJ2-5	TRBD2	-	CAWNPSGWETQYF	TGTGCCTGGAACCCTAGCGGGTGGGAGACCCAGTACTTC
TRBV14	TRBJ2-7	-	-	CASSRLGGDPYEQYF	TGTGCCAGCAGCCGTCTCGGCGGGGACCCCTACGAGCAGTACTTC
TRBV29-1	TRBJ1-4	-	-	CSVEWGNEKLFF	TGCAGCGTTGAATGGGGTAATGAAAAACTGTTTTTT
TRBV14	TRBJ1-1	-	-	CASSHRTPLANTEAFF	TGTGCCAGCAGTCATCGGACCCCCCTGGCGAACACTGAAGCTTTCTTT
TRBV6-6	TRBJ2-7	TRBD1	-	CASRDRVSYEQYF	TGTGCCAGCAGAGACAGGGTCTCCTACGAGCAGTACTTC
TRBV28	TRBJ2-7	-	-	CASSSPGYEQYF	TGTGCCAGCAGTTCCCCCGGCTACGAGCAGTACTTC
TRBV7-6	TRBJ2-7	-	-	CAIPLRGDSYEQYF	TGTGCCATCCCGCTGCGTGGTGATTCCTACGAGCAGTACTTC
TRBV4-1	TRBJ2-7	TRBD2	once	CASSQTGTSGYEQYF	TGCGCCAGCAGCCAAACCGGGACTAGCGGATACGAGCAGTACTTC
TRBV10-3	TRBJ1-3	-	-	CAIRSVVGNTIYF	TGTGCCATCAGAAGCGTAGTTGGAAACACCATATATTTT
TRBV5-1	TRBJ1-1	-	-	CASSQQGNTEAFF	TGCGCCAGCAGCCAACAGGGGAACACTGAAGCTTTCTTT
TRBV19	TRBJ2-3	-	-	CASALADTQYF	TGTGCCAGTGCCCTAGCGGATACGCAGTATTTT
TRBV7-3	TRBJ2-1	-	-	CASSSDLGDEQFF	TGTGCCAGCAGCTCGGACCTCGGCGATGAGCAGTTCTTC
TRBV18	TRBJ1-5	-	once	CASSEFTISGGDQPQHF	TGTGCCAGCTCGGAATTCACCATCTCGGGAGGTGATCAGCCCCAGCATTTT
TRBV30	TRBJ1-2	-	few	CAWSSGGGGYTF	TGTGCCTGGAGTTCGGGAGGAGGTGGCTACACCTTC
TRBV4-1	TRBJ1-1	-	-	CASSQPDRTEAFF	TGCGCCAGCAGCCAACCCGACAGAACTGAAGCTTTCTTT
TRBV28	TRBJ1-5	-	-	CASLATGPGVQPQHF	TGTGCCAGCCTCGCGACAGGTCCCGGGGTTCAGCCCCAGCATTTT
TRBV15	TRBJ1-2	-	-	CATEKSREQGPYGYTF	TGTGCCACCGAAAAGTCAAGGGAACAGGGACCCTATGGCTACACCTTC
TRBV5-4	TRBJ2-5	-	-	CASSYGIPLGTQETQYF	TGTGCCAGCAGCTATGGGATCCCGCTAGGGACACAAGAGACCCAGTACTTC
TRBV27	TRBJ2-7	-	once	CASSLGQIGEQYF	TGTGCCAGCAGTTTAGGCCAGATCGGCGAGCAGTACTTC
TRBV5-1	TRBJ2-1	-	-	CASSFGRTNEQFF	TGCGCCAGCAGCTTCGGACGTACCAATGAGCAGTTCTTC
TRBV28	TRBJ1-1	-	-	CASSGGRVTEAFF	TGTGCCAGCAGTGGGGGCAGGGTCACTGAAGCTTTCTTT
TRBV5-5	TRBJ2-3	TRBD1	-	CASSSGTGLHTQYF	TGTGCCAGCAGCTCCGGGACAGGGCTACATACGCAGTATTTT